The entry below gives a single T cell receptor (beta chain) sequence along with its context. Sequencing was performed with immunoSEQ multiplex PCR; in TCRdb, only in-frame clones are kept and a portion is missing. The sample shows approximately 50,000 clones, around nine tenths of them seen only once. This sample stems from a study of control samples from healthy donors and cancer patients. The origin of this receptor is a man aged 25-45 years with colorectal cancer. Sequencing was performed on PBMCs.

CDR3 sequence (DNA): TGCGCCAGCAGCTTGGACAGGGGTATCACCGGGGAGCTGTTTTTT. Its translation: CASSLDRGITGELFF. V and J are TRBV5-1 and TRBJ2-2, with 7 positions matching TRBD1. The CDR3 spans 15 residues. CDR1 is SGHRS and CDR2 is YFSETQ in the germline V gene. V gave up 0 bases and J gave up 4 bases; unmatched junction bases: 3.